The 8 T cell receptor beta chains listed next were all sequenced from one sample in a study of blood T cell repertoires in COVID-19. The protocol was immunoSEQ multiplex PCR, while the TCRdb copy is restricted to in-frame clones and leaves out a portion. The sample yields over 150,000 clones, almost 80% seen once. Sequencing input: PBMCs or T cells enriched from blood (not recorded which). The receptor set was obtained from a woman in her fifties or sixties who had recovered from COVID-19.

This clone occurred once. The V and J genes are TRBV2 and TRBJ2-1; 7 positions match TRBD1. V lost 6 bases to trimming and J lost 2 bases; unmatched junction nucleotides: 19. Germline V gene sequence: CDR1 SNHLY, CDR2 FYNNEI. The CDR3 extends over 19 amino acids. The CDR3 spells CASRLEGSAQGVAYNEQFF. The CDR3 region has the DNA TGTGCCAGCAGACTCGAGGGCAGCGCGCAGGGGGTTGCCTACAATGAGCAGTTCTTC.

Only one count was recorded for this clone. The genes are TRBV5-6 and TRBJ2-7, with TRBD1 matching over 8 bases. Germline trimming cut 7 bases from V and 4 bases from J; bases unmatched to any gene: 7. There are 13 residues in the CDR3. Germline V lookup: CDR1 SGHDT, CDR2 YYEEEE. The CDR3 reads CASLRQGTYEQYF. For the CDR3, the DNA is TGTGCCAGCCTGAGACAGGGGACATACGAGCAGTACTTC.

The CDR3 sequence is CAWSVRQNQETQYF. CDR3 nucleotide sequence: TGTGCCTGGAGTGTCCGACAGAACCAAGAGACCCAGTACTTC. This rearrangement joins TRBV30 to TRBJ2-5, with D possibly being TRBD1 (5 bases). The CDR3 totals 14 residues. V was cut by 0 bases and J by 0 bases, with 8 bases left in between. Germline loops: CDR1 GTSNPN, CDR2 SVGIG (reference sequence).

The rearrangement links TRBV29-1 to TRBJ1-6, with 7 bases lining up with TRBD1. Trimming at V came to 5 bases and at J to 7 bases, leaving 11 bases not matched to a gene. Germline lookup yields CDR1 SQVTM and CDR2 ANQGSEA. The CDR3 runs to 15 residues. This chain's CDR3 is CSVKAGGSRNSPLHF. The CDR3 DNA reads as TGCAGCGTTAAAGCAGGGGGTAGTCGAAATTCACCCCTCCACTTT.

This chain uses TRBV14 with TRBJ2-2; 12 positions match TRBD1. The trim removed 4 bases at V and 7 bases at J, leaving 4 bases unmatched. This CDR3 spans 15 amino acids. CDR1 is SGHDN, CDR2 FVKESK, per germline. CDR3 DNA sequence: TGTGCCAGCAGCCGGGACAGGGGGCATGTCGGGGAGCTGTTTTTT. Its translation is CASSRDRGHVGELFF.

In DNA form, the CDR3 reads TGTGCCAGCAGCCATTCGTCTTTAGCGTGGAACGAGCAGTACTTC. The encoded protein is CASSHSSLAWNEQYF. The gene calls are TRBV3-1 (or the pseudogene TRBV3-2) and TRBJ2-7, with D possibly TRBD2 on 5 matching bases. CDR3 size: 15 residues. Between the trimmed V and J ends, which lost 3 bases and 5 bases, there was a span of 17 bases. CDR1 is LGHDT, CDR2 YNNKEL, per germline (reference sequence).

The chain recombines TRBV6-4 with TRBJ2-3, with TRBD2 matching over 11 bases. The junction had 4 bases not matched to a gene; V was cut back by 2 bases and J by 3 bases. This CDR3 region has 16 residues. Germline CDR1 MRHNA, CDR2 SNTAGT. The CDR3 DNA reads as TGTGCCAGCAGTGACACTAGCGGGAGTGGGACAGATACGCAGTATTTT. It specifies CASSDTSGSGTDTQYF.

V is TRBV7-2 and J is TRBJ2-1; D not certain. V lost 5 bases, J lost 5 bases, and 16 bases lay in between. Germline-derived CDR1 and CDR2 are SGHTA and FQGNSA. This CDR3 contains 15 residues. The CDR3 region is CASSRFPNTHNEQFF. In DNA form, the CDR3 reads TGTGCCAGCAGCCGGTTCCCGAATACCCACAATGAGCAGTTCTTC. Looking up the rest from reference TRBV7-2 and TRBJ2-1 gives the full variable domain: GAGVSQSPSNKVTEKGKDVELRCDPISGHTALYWYRQSLGQGLEFLIYFQGNSAPDKSGLPSDRFSAERTGGSVSTLTIQRTQQEDSAVYLCASSRFPNTHNEQFFGPGTRLTVL.